This T cell receptor beta chain was recovered during a study of blood T cell repertoires in COVID-19. In the study overall: In each case, the material was cDNA or gDNA derived from T cells, B-cell-depleted T cells, or PBMCs.

Seattle enrolled patients during active infection and tracked them longitudinally. The germline V gene has CDR1 MGHDK and CDR2 SYGVNS. V was trimmed by 3 bases and J by 3 bases, leaving 9 bases between them. The CDR3 is 15 residues long. Using immunoSEQ multiplex PCR, the repertoire was profiled, and TCRdb retains in-frame clones only, with some absent. Among approximately 60,000 clones, over 65% were seen once, and the ten largest hold approximately 15%. The receptor comes from a man in his sixties with COVID-19, enrolled during active disease. Sequenced: peripheral blood. The rearrangement links TRBV25-1 to TRBJ1-6, with D possibly being TRBD1 (5 bases). The CDR3 nucleotides are TGTGCCAGCAGTGATTGGGGGGACTATAATTCACCCCTCCACTTT. Amino acids: CASSDWGDYNSPLHF.